This T cell receptor beta chain was sequenced for a study of cytomegalovirus exposure and HLA in healthy donors. Use of 60 Vbeta and 13 Jbeta primers characterized the PCR. TCRdb's copy holds only in-frame clones and misses some; the assay was immunoSEQ multiplex PCR. The sample carries 150,000 or so clones, over 75% recorded once. Per germline, CDR1 MDHEN and CDR2 SYDVKM. Trimming cost V 5 bases and J 2 bases; bases outside gene matches: 10. The CDR3 consists of 16 residues. Sequencing was done on a sample of PBMCs. V is TRBV28 and J is TRBJ2-3; 7 bases map to TRBD1. The clonotype originates from a man aged 45 to 65 in good health and CMV-seropositive. The DNA of the CDR3 is TGTGCCAGCAGTCTACACAGGGGAAGAAACACAGATACGCAGTATTTT. It translates to CASSLHRGRNTDTQYF.